This T cell receptor beta chain was profiled in a study of blood T cell repertoires in COVID-19. Across the whole study: Samples taken during acute and convalescent COVID-19 were collected in the United States, Italy and Spain.

V lost 0 bases and J 2 bases, leaving 10 bases between the germline ends. The CDR3 is 14 residues long. The germline gives CDR1 GTSNPN, CDR2 SVGIG (reference sequence). Under the authors' procedure: Scientists estimated how many nucleated cells there were by amplifying reference gene primers. Repertoires were generated with immunoSEQ multiplex PCR, while TCRdb's copy carries only in-frame clones and drops some. V, J and clone size derive from that table, while D and trimming were established from the DNA sequence. The sample has tens of thousands of clones, about 76% seen once. The sequence came from a human donor in a cohort sampled during active COVID-19. V gene TRBV30 combines with J gene TRBJ2-5; D is perhaps TRBD1 (5 bases). Sequencing was performed on peripheral blood. CDR3 protein: CAWSVPRQQETQYF. The CDR3 coding sequence is TGTGCCTGGAGTGTACCCCGACAGCAAGAGACCCAGTACTTC.